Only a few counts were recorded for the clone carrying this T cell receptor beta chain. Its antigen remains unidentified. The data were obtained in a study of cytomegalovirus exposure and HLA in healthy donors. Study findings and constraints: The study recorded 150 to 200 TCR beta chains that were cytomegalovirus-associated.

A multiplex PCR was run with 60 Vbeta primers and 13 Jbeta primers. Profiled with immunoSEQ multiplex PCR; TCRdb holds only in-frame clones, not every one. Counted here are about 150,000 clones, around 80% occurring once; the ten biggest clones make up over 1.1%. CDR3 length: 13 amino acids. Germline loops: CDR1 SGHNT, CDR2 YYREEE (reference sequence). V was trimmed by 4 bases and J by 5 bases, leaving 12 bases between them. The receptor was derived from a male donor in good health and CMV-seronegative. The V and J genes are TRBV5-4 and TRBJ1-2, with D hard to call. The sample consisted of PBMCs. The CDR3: CASSQTREYGYTF. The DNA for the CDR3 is TGTGCCAGCAGCCAGACGAGGGAATATGGCTACACCTTC. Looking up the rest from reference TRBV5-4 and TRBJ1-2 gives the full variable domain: ETGVTQSPTHLIKTRGQQVTLRCSSQSGHNTVSWYQQALGQGPQFIFQYYREEENGRGNFPPRFSGLQFPNYSSELNVNALELDDSALYLCASSQTREYGYTFGSGTRLTVV.